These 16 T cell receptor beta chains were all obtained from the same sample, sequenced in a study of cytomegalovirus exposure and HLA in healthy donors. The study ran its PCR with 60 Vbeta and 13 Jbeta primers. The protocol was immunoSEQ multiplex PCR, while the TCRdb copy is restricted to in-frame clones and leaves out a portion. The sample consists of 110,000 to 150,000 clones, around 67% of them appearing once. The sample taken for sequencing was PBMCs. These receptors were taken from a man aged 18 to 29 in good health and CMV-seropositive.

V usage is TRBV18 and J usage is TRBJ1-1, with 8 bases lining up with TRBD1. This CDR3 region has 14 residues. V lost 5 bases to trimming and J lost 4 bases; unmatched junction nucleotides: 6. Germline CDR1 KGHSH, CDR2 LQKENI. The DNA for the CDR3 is TGTGCCAGCTCAGCTTCGGACAGGGCCACTGAAGCTTTCTTT. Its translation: CASSASDRATEAFF.

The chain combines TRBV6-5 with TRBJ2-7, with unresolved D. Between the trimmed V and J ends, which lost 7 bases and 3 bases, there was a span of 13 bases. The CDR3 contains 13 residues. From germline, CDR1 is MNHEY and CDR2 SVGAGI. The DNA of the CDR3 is TGTGCCAGCACCTCTCCCCAGAACTACGAGCAGTACTTC. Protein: CASTSPQNYEQYF.

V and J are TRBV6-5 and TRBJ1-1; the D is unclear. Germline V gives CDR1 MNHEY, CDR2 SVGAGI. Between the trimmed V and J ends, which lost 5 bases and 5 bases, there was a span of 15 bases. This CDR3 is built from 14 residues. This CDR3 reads CASSLRRGGTEAFF. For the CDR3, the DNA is TGTGCCAGCAGTCTCCGACGTGGAGGGACTGAAGCTTTCTTT.

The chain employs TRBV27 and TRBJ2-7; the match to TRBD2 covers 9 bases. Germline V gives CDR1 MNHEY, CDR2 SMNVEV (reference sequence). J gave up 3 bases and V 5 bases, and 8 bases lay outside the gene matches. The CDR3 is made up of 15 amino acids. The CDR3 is CASSPLASGNYEQYF. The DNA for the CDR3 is TGTGCCAGCAGTCCCCTCGCTAGCGGGAACTACGAGCAGTACTTC.

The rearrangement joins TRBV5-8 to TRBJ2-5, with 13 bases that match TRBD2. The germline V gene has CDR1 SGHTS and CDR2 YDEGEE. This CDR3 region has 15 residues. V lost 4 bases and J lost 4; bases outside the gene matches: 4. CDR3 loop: CASSQGLAGLETQYF. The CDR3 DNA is TGTGCCAGCAGCCAGGGACTAGCGGGGTTAGAGACCCAGTACTTC.

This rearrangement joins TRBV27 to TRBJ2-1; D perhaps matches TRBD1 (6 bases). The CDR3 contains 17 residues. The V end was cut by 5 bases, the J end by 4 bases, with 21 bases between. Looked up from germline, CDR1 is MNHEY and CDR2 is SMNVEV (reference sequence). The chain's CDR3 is CASSTRTAFTSYNEQFF. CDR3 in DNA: TGTGCCAGCAGTACCCGGACAGCTTTTACAAGTTACAATGAGCAGTTCTTC.

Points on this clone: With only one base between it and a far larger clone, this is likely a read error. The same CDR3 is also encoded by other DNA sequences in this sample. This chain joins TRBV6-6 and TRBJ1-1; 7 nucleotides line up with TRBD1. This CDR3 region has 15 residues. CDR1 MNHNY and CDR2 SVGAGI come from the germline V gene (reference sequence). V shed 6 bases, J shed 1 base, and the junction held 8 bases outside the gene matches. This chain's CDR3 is CASSLTGTANTEAFF. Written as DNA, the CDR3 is TGTGCCAGCAGCTTGACCGGGACAGCGAACACTGAAGCTTTCTTT.

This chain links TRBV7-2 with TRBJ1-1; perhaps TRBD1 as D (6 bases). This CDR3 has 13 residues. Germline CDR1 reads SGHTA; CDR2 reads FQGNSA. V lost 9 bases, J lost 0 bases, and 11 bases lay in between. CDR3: CARVDSMNTEAFF. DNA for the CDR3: TGTGCCAGGGTGGACAGTATGAACACTGAAGCTTTCTTT.

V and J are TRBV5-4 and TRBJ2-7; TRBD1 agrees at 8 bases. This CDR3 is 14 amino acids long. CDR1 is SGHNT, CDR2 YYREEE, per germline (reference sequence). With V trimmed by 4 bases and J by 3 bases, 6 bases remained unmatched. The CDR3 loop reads CASSLGQDVYEQYF. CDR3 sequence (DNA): TGTGCCAGCAGCCTGGGACAGGACGTCTACGAGCAGTACTTC.

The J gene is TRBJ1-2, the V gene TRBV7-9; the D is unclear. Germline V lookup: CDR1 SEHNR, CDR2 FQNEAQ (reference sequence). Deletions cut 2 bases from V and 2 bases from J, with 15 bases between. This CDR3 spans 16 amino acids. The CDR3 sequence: CASSLPLTVGNYGYTF. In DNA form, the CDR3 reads TGTGCCAGCAGCTTACCTCTGACCGTGGGCAACTATGGCTACACCTTC. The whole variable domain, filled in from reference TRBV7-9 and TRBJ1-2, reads DTGVSQNPRHKITKRGQNVTFRCDPISEHNRLYWYRQTLGQGPEFLTYFQNEAQLEKSRLLSDRFSAERPKGSFSTLEIQRTEQGDSAMYLCASSLPLTVGNYGYTFGSGTRLTVV.

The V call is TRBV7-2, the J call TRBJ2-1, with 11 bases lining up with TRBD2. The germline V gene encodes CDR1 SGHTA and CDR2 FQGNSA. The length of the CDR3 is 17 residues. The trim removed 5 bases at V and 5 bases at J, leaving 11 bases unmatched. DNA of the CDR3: TGTGCCAGCAGCCCTGCGGTAGCGGGGGGGCCAAACAATGAGCAGTTCTTC. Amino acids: CASSPAVAGGPNNEQFF.

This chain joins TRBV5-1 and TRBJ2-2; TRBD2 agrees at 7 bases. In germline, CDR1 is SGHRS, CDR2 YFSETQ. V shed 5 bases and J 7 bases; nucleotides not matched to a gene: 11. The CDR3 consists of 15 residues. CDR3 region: CASSSPGRTSGELFF. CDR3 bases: TGCGCCAGCAGTTCGCCCGGGAGGACCAGCGGGGAGCTGTTTTTT.

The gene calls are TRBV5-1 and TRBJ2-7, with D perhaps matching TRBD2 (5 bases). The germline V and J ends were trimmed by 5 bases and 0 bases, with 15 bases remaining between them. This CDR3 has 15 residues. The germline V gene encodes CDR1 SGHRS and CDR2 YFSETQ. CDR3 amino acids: CASRTTLARSYEQYF. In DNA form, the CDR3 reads TGCGCCAGCAGAACAACCCTAGCTCGCTCCTACGAGCAGTACTTC.

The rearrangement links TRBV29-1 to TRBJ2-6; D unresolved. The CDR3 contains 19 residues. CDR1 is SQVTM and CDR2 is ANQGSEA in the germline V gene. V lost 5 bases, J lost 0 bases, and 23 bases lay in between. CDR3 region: CSVLVRWRSFSSGANVLTF. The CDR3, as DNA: TGCAGCGTTCTAGTACGCTGGCGGTCCTTCAGCTCTGGGGCCAACGTCCTGACTTTC.

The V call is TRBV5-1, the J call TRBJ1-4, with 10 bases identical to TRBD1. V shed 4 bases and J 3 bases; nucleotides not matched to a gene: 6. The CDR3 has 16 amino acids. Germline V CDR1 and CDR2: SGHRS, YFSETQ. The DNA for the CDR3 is TGCGCCAGCAGCCTGGGACAGGGGATTTCTAATGAAAAACTGTTTTTT. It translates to CASSLGQGISNEKLFF.

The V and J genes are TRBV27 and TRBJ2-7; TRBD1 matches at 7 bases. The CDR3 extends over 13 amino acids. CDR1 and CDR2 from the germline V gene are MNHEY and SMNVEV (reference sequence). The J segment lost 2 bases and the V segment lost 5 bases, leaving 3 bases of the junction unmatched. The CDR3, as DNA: TGTGCCAGCAGTATAGGACAGGCCTACGAGCAGTACTTC. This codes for CASSIGQAYEQYF.